Presented here are 20 T cell receptor beta chains from one specimen sequenced in a study of CD8+ T cells in alopecia areata. It was cDNA, reverse transcribed from extracted RNA, that served as the sequencing template. Using immunoSEQ multiplex PCR, the repertoire was profiled, and TCRdb retains in-frame clones only, with some absent. Seen here are 150,000 to 200,000 clones, about 60% observed once, and the top ten hold approximately 14%. The sequences come from CD4+ T cells sorted from blood, collected at week 0. Receptors originate from a human donor with alopecia areata.

This clone was observed a handful of times. V gene TRBV25-1 combines with J gene TRBJ2-3, with 14 nucleotides matching TRBD2. After removal of 3 bases from V and 0 bases from J, the junction contained 5 bases not matched to a gene. In germline, CDR1 is MGHDK, CDR2 SYGVNS. CDR3 length: 18 residues. In DNA, the CDR3 is TGTGCCAGCAGTGAGGGGACTAGCGGGGGCCCTAGCACAGATACGCAGTATTTT. Translating it yields CASSEGTSGGPSTDTQYF.

This clone has a handful of counts. The gene calls are TRBV6-5 and TRBJ1-5; D perhaps matches TRBD1 (5 bases). The CDR3 has 13 residues. V was shortened by 6 bases and J by 5 bases, with 11 bases between the two germline ends. In germline, CDR1 is MNHEY, CDR2 SVGAGI. DNA for the CDR3: TGTGCCAGCAGCCTCCGAGGGGATCAGCCCCAGCATTTT. Amino acids: CASSLRGDQPQHF.

The chain recombines TRBV6-1 with TRBJ1-5; weak D call: TRBD1 (5 bases). The CDR3 runs 14 residues. Trimming removed 5 bases from V and 2 bases from J, with 10 bases in between. Looked up from germline, CDR1 is MNHNS and CDR2 is SASEGT. The CDR3 spells CASSKQDGNQPQHF. In DNA form, the CDR3 reads TGTGCCAGCAGTAAACAGGATGGCAATCAGCCCCAGCATTTT.

The rearrangement uses TRBV9 and TRBJ2-7, with D possibly being TRBD1 (6 bases). The CDR3 extends over 14 amino acids. Trimming left V 0 bases short and J 5 bases short, with 12 bases between. CDR1 is SGDLS, CDR2 YYNGEE, per germline. The CDR3 is CASSVVAGAHEQYF. In nucleotides, the CDR3 is TGTGCCAGCAGCGTAGTAGCAGGGGCCCACGAGCAGTACTTC.

CDR3 sequence reads: CASSEYGGAGNSPLHF. CDR3 sequence (DNA): TGTGCCAGCAGTGAATACGGGGGCGCGGGTAATTCACCCCTCCACTTT. V gene TRBV25-1 combines with J gene TRBJ1-6, with D possibly TRBD1 on 6 matching bases. The CDR3 contains 16 residues. Trimming pared 0 bases from V and 6 bases from J, leaving 12 bases between. Germline values: CDR1 MGHDK, CDR2 SYGVNS.

The chain employs TRBV7-6 and TRBJ2-5; TRBD2 aligns across 10 bases. The germline CDR1 and CDR2 sequences are SGHVS and FNYEAQ. The V and J ends lost 6 bases and 2 bases, in that order; junction bases with no gene match: 6. The CDR3 runs 15 residues. CDR3 in amino acids: CASSPLAGEQETQYF. The CDR3 DNA reads TGTGCCAGCAGTCCCCTAGCGGGGGAACAAGAGACCCAGTACTTC.

The chain employs TRBV23-1 and TRBJ1-6, with D perhaps matching TRBD1 (6 bases). TRBV23-1 is an ORF; its function is uncertain. The CDR3 has 15 amino acids. V dropped 7 bases and J dropped 8 bases, with 18 bases sitting between them. Here the CDR3 DNA reads TGCGCCAGCAATACTGAGGGGGAGGAGGATTCACCCCTCCACTTT. Amino acid sequence: CASNTEGEEDSPLHF.

This chain uses TRBV11-3 with TRBJ2-7, with a possible D match to TRBD1 (6 bases). Looked up from germline, CDR1 is SGHNT and CDR2 is YENEEA. Trimming shortened V by 1 base and J by 5 bases, and 12 bases separated the two germline ends. This CDR3 is built from 14 residues. CDR3 nucleotides: TGTGCCAGCAGCTTAGGTCGCCGGGACAACGAGCAGTACTTC. This sequence encodes CASSLGRRDNEQYF.

V usage is TRBV30 and J usage is TRBJ1-2, with unresolved D. V was shortened by 0 bases and J by 6 bases, with 11 bases between the two germline ends. CDR1 is GTSNPN, CDR2 SVGIG, per germline (reference sequence). The CDR3 is 13 amino acids. In DNA, the CDR3 is TGTGCCTGGAGTGTACGCCTCTTAGATGGCTACACCTTC. Its translation: CAWSVRLLDGYTF.

This clone has a handful of counts. The sample contains more than one DNA sequence encoding this CDR3. This rearrangement joins TRBV20-1 to TRBJ1-1; tentatively, D is TRBD1 (5 bases). V shed 3 bases and J shed 3 bases, with 5 bases lying between them. Germline V lookup: CDR1 DFQATT, CDR2 SNEGSKA (reference sequence). CDR3 size: 11 residues. Written as DNA, the CDR3 is TGCAGTGCTAGCAGGGACACTGAAGCTTTCTTT. Its translation: CSASRDTEAFF.

This chain joins TRBV29-1 and TRBJ1-5, with D perhaps TRBD1 (5 bases). V was clipped by 3 bases and J by 9 bases, with 12 bases between them. The CDR3 is made up of 12 amino acids. The germline gives CDR1 SQVTM, CDR2 ANQGSEA. The CDR3 here is CSVETGDGPQHF. Here the CDR3 DNA reads TGCAGCGTTGAGACGGGGGACGGGCCCCAGCATTTT.

This clone was observed a few times. The chain joins TRBV5-1 to TRBJ2-5; 7 bases map to TRBD2. The V gene's germline CDR1 is SGHRS and CDR2 YFSETQ. V was pared by 0 bases and J by 5 bases, with 7 bases of the junction left unmatched. The CDR3 contains 15 residues. The CDR3 region is CASSLAGRVEETQYF. In DNA, the CDR3 is TGCGCCAGCAGCTTGGCTGGGAGGGTAGAGGAGACCCAGTACTTC.

This CDR3 is CASSPRDRGEAFF. The CDR3 DNA follows: TGTGCCAGCAGCCCCCGTGATAGGGGGGAAGCTTTCTTT. The genes are TRBV7-8 and TRBJ1-1; the D gene is possibly TRBD1 (6 bases). The CDR3 is 13 residues long. Germline V gives CDR1 SGHVS, CDR2 FQNEAQ. Between the trimmed V and J ends, which lost 5 bases and 8 bases, there was a span of 15 bases.

This chain links TRBV29-1 with TRBJ2-3; no definite D call. Trimming took off 6 bases at V and 6 bases at J, with 16 bases between the two ends. The germline V gene encodes CDR1 SQVTM and CDR2 ANQGSEA. The CDR3 covers 13 residues. The CDR3 DNA sequence: TGCAGCGTGGGAACCCGAATATCGGATACGCAGTATTTT. Its protein product is CSVGTRISDTQYF.

The chain uses TRBV11-2 and TRBJ1-6; 8 bases are shared with TRBD1. With V trimmed by 6 bases and J by 8 bases, 15 bases remained unmatched. The CDR3 consists of 17 residues. Germline CDR1 is SGHAT and CDR2 is FQNNGV. CDR3 region: CASRYGMRQGRDSPLHF. The CDR3 bases are TGTGCCAGCAGATACGGGATGAGACAGGGGAGGGATTCACCCCTCCACTTT.

The rearrangement uses TRBV11-2 and TRBJ2-7; TRBD2 matches at 8 bases. CDR1 SGHAT and CDR2 FQNNGV come from the germline V gene. CDR3 length: 15 amino acids. Germline trimming cut 3 bases from V and 2 bases from J; bases unmatched to any gene: 6. The CDR3 region has the DNA TGTGCCAGCAGCTTCCGGCGGGGGGACCCCTACGAGCAGTACTTC. Protein: CASSFRRGDPYEQYF.

This clone was found a few times. The rearrangement links TRBV9 to TRBJ2-1; D might be TRBD1 (5 bases). The CDR3 has 16 residues. Trimming took 0 bases from V and 2 from J, leaving 12 bases between them. Germline V CDR1 and CDR2: SGDLS, YYNGEE. This CDR3 reads CASSVAAGHTYNEQFF. The DNA of the CDR3 is TGTGCCAGCAGCGTAGCGGCAGGGCACACCTACAATGAGCAGTTCTTC.

This clone was observed a few times. The rearrangement joins TRBV19 to TRBJ1-5, with TRBD1 identical over 9 bases. V trimming: 8 bases; J trimming: 6 bases; junction bases outside the gene matches: 5. Per the germline V gene, CDR1 is LNHDA and CDR2 is SQIVND (reference sequence). CDR3 length: 13 amino acids. The chain's CDR3 is CASSGQGRQPQHF. The CDR3 DNA sequence: TGTGCCAGTTCTGGACAGGGGCGTCAGCCCCAGCATTTT.

The chain combines TRBV5-1 with TRBJ2-5, with D perhaps matching TRBD1 (7 bases). This CDR3 has 16 amino acids. CDR1 and CDR2 (germline): SGHRS, YFSETQ. V shed 0 bases and J shed 4 bases, with 16 bases lying between them. The CDR3 reads CASSLDTGEVGETQYF. In DNA form, the CDR3 reads TGCGCCAGCAGCTTGGATACAGGGGAGGTAGGAGAGACCCAGTACTTC.

The chain employs TRBV6-5 and TRBJ2-3; D is uncertain. The germline V and J ends were trimmed by 6 bases and 3 bases, with 10 bases remaining between them. CDR3 length equals 13 residues. The V gene's germline CDR1 is MNHEY and CDR2 SVGAGI. This CDR3 reads CASRSEVTDTQYF. The CDR3 region has the DNA TGTGCCAGCAGATCCGAAGTTACAGATACGCAGTATTTT.